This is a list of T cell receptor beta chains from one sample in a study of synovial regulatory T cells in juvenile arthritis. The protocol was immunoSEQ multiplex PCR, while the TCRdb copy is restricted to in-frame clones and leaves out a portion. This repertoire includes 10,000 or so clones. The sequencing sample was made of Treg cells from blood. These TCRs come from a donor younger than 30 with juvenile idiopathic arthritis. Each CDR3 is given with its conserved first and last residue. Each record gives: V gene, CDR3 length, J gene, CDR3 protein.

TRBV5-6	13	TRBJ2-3	CATRGRTTDTQYF
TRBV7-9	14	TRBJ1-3	CASSAVGSGNTIYF
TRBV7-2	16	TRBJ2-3	CASSSLFAGLVDTQYF
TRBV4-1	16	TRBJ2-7	CASSPLSGHPWDEQYF
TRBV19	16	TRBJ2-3	CASRTGQALSTDTQYF
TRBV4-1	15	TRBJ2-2	CASSLREAYTGELFF
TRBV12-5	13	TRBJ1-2	CASVPLGGLGYTF
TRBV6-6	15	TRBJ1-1	CASRDTTAKHTEAFF
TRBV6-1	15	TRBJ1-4	CASSEFLQVNEKLFF
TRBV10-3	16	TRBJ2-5	CAIRGGLSRPGGTQYF
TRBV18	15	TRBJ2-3	CASSPLENIADTQYF
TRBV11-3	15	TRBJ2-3	CASSLLAGLAHTQYF
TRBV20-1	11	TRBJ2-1	CSAEEGGEQFF
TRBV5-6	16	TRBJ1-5	CASSLAGALPYQPQHF
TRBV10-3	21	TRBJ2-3	CAISESRQAVAGGSSTDTQYF
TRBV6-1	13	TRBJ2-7	CASSQAKGGEQYF
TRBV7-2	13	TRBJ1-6	CASSLERNSPLHF
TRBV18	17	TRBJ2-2	CASSPLMGGRKTGELFF
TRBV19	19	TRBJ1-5	CASSILWAGFVGGNQPQHF
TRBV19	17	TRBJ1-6	CASSSPRGGQGTSPLHF
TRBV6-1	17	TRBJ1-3	CASSEAAYANSGNTIYF
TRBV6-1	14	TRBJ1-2	CASRGQARRGGYTF
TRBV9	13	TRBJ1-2	CASSAGQTYGYTF
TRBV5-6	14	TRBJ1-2	CASSLGANNYGYTF
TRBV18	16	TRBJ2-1	CASSRASGPGIDEQFF